The TCR beta chain described here comes from a study of identical twins. Broader study findings: There was more out-of-frame TCR alpha sharing in monozygotic twins than models estimated. Analyses of zero insertions could be partly confounded by invariant MAIT and iNKT cells.

This clonotype was seen a few times. Its antigen is unidentified. Germline V gene lookup returns CDR1 SGHVS and CDR2 FQNEAQ. V was trimmed by 5 bases and J by 6 bases, leaving 17 bases between them. The CDR3 length is 14 residues. Template switching introduced a universal primer site, and the cDNA bore unique molecular identifiers. TCRdb passed the 5' RACE reads through MiXCR, listing each CDR3 protein once. The data show under 900,000 distinct CDR3 sequences, roughly an eighth seen once. This sample also belongs to another study, concerning yellow fever vaccine responses in identical twins.

The source of this sequence is a woman between 18 and 29 years old in good health. The sequenced sample consisted of PBMCs. The rearrangement uses TRBV7-8 and TRBJ2-7, with D unclear. CDR3 coding DNA: TGTGCCAGCAGCCCCCAAGGCCCGGGCGGCGAGCAGTACTTC. It codes for CASSPQGPGGEQYF.